This T cell receptor (beta chain) was identified in a study of identifying expanded T cells in peripheral blood. Study observations and caveats: Differentially abundant clones: around 1.2 between replicates, around 17 at two to three weeks, roughly 18 at four. Clone count variance between two-week samples rose with total template count.

CDR1 and CDR2 (germline): MNHEY, SVGAGI. The CDR3 is made up of 14 amino acids. V lost 8 bases, J lost 6 bases, and 17 bases lay in between. During the collection period, no donor immune events like infections were recorded. Assay used: immunoSEQ multiplex PCR; TCRdb lists only in-frame clones, some missing. Here the sample spans some 100,000 clones, around 88% being singletons. To note about this clone: Its antigen is still unknown.

The V gene is TRBV6-5, the J gene TRBJ1-5; D not resolved. The clonotype originates from a person between 18 and 69 years old in good health. The sample consisted of blood. The CDR3 bases are TGTGCCAGCGGGCGCCGGGTTCCGGGTCAGCCCCAGCATTTT. This codes for CASGRRVPGQPQHF.